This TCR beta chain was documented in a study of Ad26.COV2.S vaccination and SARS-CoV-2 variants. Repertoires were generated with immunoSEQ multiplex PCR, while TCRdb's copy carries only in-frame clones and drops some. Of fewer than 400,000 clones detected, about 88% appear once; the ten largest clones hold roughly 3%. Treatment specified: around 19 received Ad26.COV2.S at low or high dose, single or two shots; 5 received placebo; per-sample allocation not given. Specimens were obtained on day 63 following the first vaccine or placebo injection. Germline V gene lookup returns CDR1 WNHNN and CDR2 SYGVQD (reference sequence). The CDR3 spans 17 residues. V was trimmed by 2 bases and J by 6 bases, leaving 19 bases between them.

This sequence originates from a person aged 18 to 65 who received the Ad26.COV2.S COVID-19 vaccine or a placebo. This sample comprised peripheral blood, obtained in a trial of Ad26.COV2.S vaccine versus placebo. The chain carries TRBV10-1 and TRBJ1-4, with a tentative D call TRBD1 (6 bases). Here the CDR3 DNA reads TGCGCCAGCAGTGAGCGACAGGTCGGGGCACGGGATGAAAAACTGTTTTTT. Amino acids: CASSERQVGARDEKLFF.